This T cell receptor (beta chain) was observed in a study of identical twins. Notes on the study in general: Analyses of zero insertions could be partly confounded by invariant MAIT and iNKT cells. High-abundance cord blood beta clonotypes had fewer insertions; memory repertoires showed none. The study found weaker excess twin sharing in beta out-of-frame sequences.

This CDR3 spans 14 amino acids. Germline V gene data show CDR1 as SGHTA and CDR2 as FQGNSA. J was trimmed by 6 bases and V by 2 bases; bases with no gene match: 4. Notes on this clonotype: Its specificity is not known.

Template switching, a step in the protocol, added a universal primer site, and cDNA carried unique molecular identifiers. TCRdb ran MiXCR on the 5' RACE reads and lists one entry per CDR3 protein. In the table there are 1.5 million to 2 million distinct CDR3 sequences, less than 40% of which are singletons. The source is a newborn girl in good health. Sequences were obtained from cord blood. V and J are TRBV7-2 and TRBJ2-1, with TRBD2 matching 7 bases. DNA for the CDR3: TGTGCCAGCAGCTTAAGGACTAGGGGCAATGAGCAGTTCTTC. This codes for CASSLRTRGNEQFF.